The 29 T cell receptor beta chains below come from one sample, sequenced in a study of neoadjuvant nivolumab and ipilimumab in lung cancer. Assay: immunoSEQ multiplex PCR; the TCRdb copy retains only in-frame clones and omits some. The data show 25,000 to 35,000 clones, roughly 90% seen once. The sample here was peripheral blood, taken after neoadjuvant nivolumab, alone or with ipilimumab, at or shortly before surgery. Receptors were obtained from an adult with non-small cell lung cancer.

This clone has only one observation. The rearrangement links TRBV15 to TRBJ2-3; TRBD2 agrees at 9 bases. CDR1 LNHNV and CDR2 YYDKDF come from the germline V gene (reference sequence). With V trimmed by 4 bases and J by 5 bases, 4 bases remained unmatched. CDR3 size: 14 residues. The CDR3 reads CATSMLLAGDTQYF. The CDR3 DNA sequence: TGTGCCACCAGCATGCTACTAGCGGGAGATACGCAGTATTTT.

The table lists this clone with a count of one. The genes are TRBV5-1 and TRBJ2-3; TRBD1 agrees at 9 bases. V was clipped by 3 bases and J by 3 bases; unmatched bases: 8. The CDR3 covers 16 residues. Germline V CDR1 and CDR2: SGHRS, YFSETQ. CDR3 residues: CASSYTGGGGTDTQYF. In DNA, the CDR3 is TGCGCCAGCAGCTACACAGGGGGCGGAGGTACAGATACGCAGTATTTT.

The chain links TRBV27 to TRBJ2-7; D is unclear. The length of the CDR3 is 12 residues. Trimming pared 4 bases from V and 6 bases from J, leaving 10 bases between. The germline V gene encodes CDR1 MNHEY and CDR2 SMNVEV (reference sequence). As DNA, the CDR3 is TGTGCCAGCAGTTCCCCGGGCGCCGAGCAGTACTTC. Its protein is CASSSPGAEQYF.

This CDR3 reads CASSSLRLAGELFF. In DNA form, the CDR3 reads TGTGCCAGCAGCTCTCTCCGACTAGCCGGGGAGCTGTTTTTT. This rearrangement joins TRBV7-9 to TRBJ2-2, with a possible D match to TRBD2 (6 bases). Looked up from germline, CDR1 is SEHNR and CDR2 is FQNEAQ (reference sequence). Trimming took off 4 bases at V and 6 bases at J, with 12 bases between the two ends. The CDR3 is made up of 14 amino acids. Based on the CDR3 plus reference TRBV7-9 and TRBJ2-2, the full variable domain is DTGVSQNPRHKITKRGQNVTFRCDPISEHNRLYWYRQTLGQGPEFLTYFQNEAQLEKSRLLSDRFSAERPKGSFSTLEIQRTEQGDSAMYLCASSSLRLAGELFFGEGSRLTVL.

The chain employs TRBV7-9 and TRBJ2-5, with a weak D call TRBD1 (5 bases). The CDR3 covers 15 residues. Germline V CDR1 and CDR2: SEHNR, FQNEAQ (reference sequence). The V end was cut by 5 bases, the J end by 6 bases, with 19 bases between. CDR3 sequence (DNA): TGTGCCAGCAGCCTTAAAAGCGTGTCAGGGCAGACCCAGTACTTC. This sequence encodes CASSLKSVSGQTQYF.

V usage is TRBV6-1 and J usage is TRBJ2-3; D perhaps matches TRBD2 (5 bases). The CDR3 has 11 residues. Looked up from germline, CDR1 is MNHNS and CDR2 is SASEGT. V lost 11 bases and J lost 2, with 8 bases in between. The CDR3 DNA reads as TGTGCCGGAGGATACACAGATACGCAGTATTTT. This translates into CAGGYTDTQYF.

V is TRBV5-6 and J is TRBJ2-7; D possibly corresponds to TRBD1 (6 bases). V dropped 2 bases and J dropped 1 base, with 13 bases sitting between them. The CDR3 covers 15 residues. CDR1 and CDR2 (germline): SGHDT, YYEEEE. The CDR3: CASSLRDILSYEQYF. The CDR3 DNA follows: TGTGCCAGCAGCTTACGGGACATTTTGTCCTACGAGCAGTACTTC.

This clone was seen only a few times. J is TRBJ2-7 and V is TRBV5-1, with TRBD1 matching 7 bases. The CDR3 contains 14 residues. The V gene end was trimmed by 7 bases and the J gene end by 5 bases; junction bases not matched to a gene: 12. Germline values: CDR1 SGHRS, CDR2 YFSETQ. The CDR3, as DNA: TGCGCCAGCGCCACCGGACAGGAGTTCGACGAGCAGTACTTC. Translation: CASATGQEFDEQYF.

This chain joins TRBV7-9 and TRBJ2-5; D may be TRBD2 (5 bases). Germline V gene sequence: CDR1 SEHNR, CDR2 FQNEAQ (reference sequence). The V end was cut by 1 base, the J end by 7 bases, with 10 bases between. The CDR3 loop spans 13 amino acids. The CDR3 here is CASSLDGIGTQYF. CDR3 sequence (DNA): TGTGCCAGCAGCTTAGACGGGATTGGGACCCAGTACTTC. Full variable domain (remainder filled in from reference TRBV7-9 and TRBJ2-5): DTGVSQNPRHKITKRGQNVTFRCDPISEHNRLYWYRQTLGQGPEFLTYFQNEAQLEKSRLLSDRFSAERPKGSFSTLEIQRTEQGDSAMYLCASSLDGIGTQYFGPGTRLLVL.

The chain links TRBV5-6 to TRBJ2-1; D call uncertain. This CDR3 has 14 amino acids. V was cut by 0 bases and J by 7 bases, with 11 bases left in between. Germline V lookup: CDR1 SGHDT, CDR2 YYEEEE. The CDR3 DNA follows: TGTGCCAGCAGCTTGGGCCCTACAGCGAATGAGCAGTTCTTC. Encoded protein: CASSLGPTANEQFF. Full variable domain (missing parts from reference TRBV5-6 and TRBJ2-1): DAGVTQSPTHLIKTRGQQVTLRCSPKSGHDTVSWYQQALGQGPQFIFQYYEEEERQRGNFPDRFSGHQFPNYSSELNVNALLLGDSALYLCASSLGPTANEQFFGPGTRLTVL.

V gene TRBV5-1 combines with J gene TRBJ1-2; D may be TRBD1 (6 bases). The CDR3 spans 16 residues. CDR1 and CDR2 (germline): SGHRS, YFSETQ. The V end lost 1 base, the J end lost 4 bases, and 17 bases lay between the germline ends. CDR3 DNA: TGCGCCAGCAGCTTGATCGGCGGGGGCGCTCTCTATGGCTACACCTTC. It encodes CASSLIGGGALYGYTF.

The chain links TRBV27 to TRBJ1-1, with TRBD1 matching over 9 bases. The V and J ends lost 4 bases and 6 bases, in that order; junction bases with no gene match: 9. The CDR3 runs to 15 residues. The germline V gene has CDR1 MNHEY and CDR2 SMNVEV (reference sequence). Written as DNA, the CDR3 is TGTGCCAGCAGTTCTCCGGGACAGGGTTATTCTGAAGCTTTCTTT. Translation: CASSSPGQGYSEAFF.

The V and J genes are TRBV5-3 and TRBJ1-5, with unresolved D. TRBV5-3 falls under the ORF class, with uncertain function. V shed 0 bases and J shed 0 bases, with 10 bases lying between them. There are 16 residues in the CDR3. Written as DNA, the CDR3 is TGTGCCAGAAGCTTGGAGGTAGGTTATAGCAATCAGCCCCAGCATTTT. It is translated as CARSLEVGYSNQPQHF.

This clone occurred a few times. The V call is TRBV6-1, the J call TRBJ2-7; 7 positions agree with TRBD2. Germline CDR1 MNHNS, CDR2 SASEGT. Trimming took 3 bases from V and 4 from J; bases not matched to a gene: 6. This CDR3 region has 14 residues. For the CDR3, the DNA is TGTGCCAGCAGTGAGACGGCTAGCGGATACGAGCAGTACTTC. Amino acid sequence: CASSETASGYEQYF.

The rearrangement joins TRBV10-2 to TRBJ2-3; 16 bases fit TRBD2. Germline loops: CDR1 WSHSY, CDR2 SAAADI. J was trimmed by 3 bases and V by 9 bases; bases with no gene match: 6. This CDR3 has 16 residues. CDR3 sequence (DNA): TGCGCCAGGCCGGGACTAGCGGGAGGGCCAACAGATACGCAGTATTTT. Translating it yields CARPGLAGGPTDTQYF.

The chain has TRBV25-1 and TRBJ2-3, with 8 bases that match TRBD1. The CDR3 has 13 amino acids. J was trimmed by 3 bases and V by 6 bases; bases with no gene match: 2. Germline V gene data show CDR1 as MGHDK and CDR2 as SYGVNS. In DNA, the CDR3 is TGTGCCAGCAGCGACAGGGGTACAGATACGCAGTATTTT. This codes for CASSDRGTDTQYF.

The chain combines TRBV6-5 with TRBJ2-2, with D tentatively TRBD2 (5 bases). The germline gives CDR1 MNHEY, CDR2 SVGAGI. The CDR3 contains 15 residues. Trimming removed 0 bases from V and 0 bases from J, with 5 bases in between. CDR3 sequence (DNA): TGTGCCAGCAGTTACTCGACTACGAACACCGGGGAGCTGTTTTTT. Its protein product is CASSYSTTNTGELFF.

The genes are TRBV5-1 and TRBJ2-7, with 10 nucleotides matching TRBD2. The ends lost 2 bases at V and 7 bases at J; junction bases unmatched: 6. The CDR3 is 14 amino acids. Per the germline V gene, CDR1 is SGHRS and CDR2 is YFSETQ. CDR3 DNA: TGCGCCAGCAGCTTATTCCTAGCGGGAGCTGAGCAGTACTTC. It is translated as CASSLFLAGAEQYF.

The rearrangement uses TRBV7-9 and TRBJ1-1; D is uncertain. Looked up from germline, CDR1 is SEHNR and CDR2 is FQNEAQ (reference sequence). V was trimmed by 3 bases and J by 4 bases, leaving 15 bases between them. This CDR3 is 15 amino acids long. In DNA form, the CDR3 reads TGTGCCAGCAGCTTTATAGCGACATTCCCCACTGAAGCTTTCTTT. This sequence encodes CASSFIATFPTEAFF. Complete variable domain (other parts from reference TRBV7-9 and TRBJ1-1): DTGVSQNPRHKITKRGQNVTFRCDPISEHNRLYWYRQTLGQGPEFLTYFQNEAQLEKSRLLSDRFSAERPKGSFSTLEIQRTEQGDSAMYLCASSFIATFPTEAFFGQGTRLTVV.

CDR3 sequence: CSVEGQGGTEAFF. The CDR3 nucleotides read TGCAGCGTTGAAGGACAGGGCGGCACTGAAGCTTTCTTT. V and J are TRBV29-1 and TRBJ1-1; TRBD1 agrees at 7 bases. Germline V gene lookup returns CDR1 SQVTM and CDR2 ANQGSEA. CDR3 length: 13 amino acids. Trimming took 1 base from V and 4 from J; bases not matched to a gene: 3.

This clone was seen a few times. The CDR3 DNA reads TGCGCCAGCAGCCTTCTTTTCACAGGGGCCCCCATCACAGATACGCAGTATTTT. It codes for CASSLLFTGAPITDTQYF. This sequence joins TRBV5-1 and TRBJ2-3; 7 bases fit TRBD1. CDR1 and CDR2 (germline): SGHRS, YFSETQ. CDR3 length equals 18 residues. J gave up 2 bases and V 4 bases, and 16 bases lay outside the gene matches.

This clone was found once. J is TRBJ2-2 and V is TRBV18, with D possibly matching TRBD1 (5 bases). Trimming pared 5 bases from V and 1 base from J, leaving 8 bases between. The CDR3 runs 14 residues. The germline V gene encodes CDR1 KGHSH and CDR2 LQKENI. The chain's CDR3 is CASSKQVNTGELFF. The DNA of the CDR3 is TGTGCCAGCTCAAAACAGGTGAACACCGGGGAGCTGTTTTTT.

The chain joins TRBV11-2 to TRBJ2-1, with 13 bases identical to TRBD2. This CDR3 region has 16 residues. Germline V CDR1 and CDR2: SGHAT, FQNNGV. The junction had 8 bases not matched to a gene; V was cut back by 4 bases and J by 8 bases. For the CDR3, the DNA is TGTGCCAGCAGCTGGAGGACTAGCGGGAGATTCGATGAGCAGTTCTTC. Protein product: CASSWRTSGRFDEQFF.

J is TRBJ2-7 and V is TRBV5-1; D not resolved. The V end lost 0 bases, the J end lost 1 base, and 8 bases lay between the germline ends. Per the germline V gene, CDR1 is SGHRS and CDR2 is YFSETQ. This CDR3 spans 14 amino acids. CDR3 region: CASSLEQSSYEQYF. DNA of the CDR3: TGCGCCAGCAGCTTGGAGCAGAGTTCCTACGAGCAGTACTTC. Full variable domain (remainder filled in from reference TRBV5-1 and TRBJ2-7): KAGVTQTPRYLIKTRGQQVTLSCSPISGHRSVSWYQQTPGQGLQFLFEYFSETQRNKGNFPGRFSGRQFSNSRSEMNVSTLELGDSALYLCASSLEQSSYEQYFGPGTRLTVT.

V gene TRBV7-9 combines with J gene TRBJ1-2; D not certain. The germline CDR1 and CDR2 sequences are SEHNR and FQNEAQ (reference sequence). This CDR3 region has 14 residues. Trimming took 5 bases from V and 7 from J, leaving 17 bases between them. The chain's CDR3 is CASSPREGQTGYTF. Here the CDR3 DNA reads TGTGCCAGCAGCCCCCGGGAAGGGCAAACTGGCTACACCTTC.

The J gene is TRBJ2-1, the V gene TRBV5-1; no reliable D call. CDR1 and CDR2 (germline): SGHRS, YFSETQ. V shed 1 base and J shed 5 bases, with 4 bases lying between them. The CDR3 runs 12 residues. CDR3 sequence: CASSLPNNEQFF. CDR3 sequence (DNA): TGCGCCAGCAGCTTGCCGAACAATGAGCAGTTCTTC.

The chain employs TRBV19 and TRBJ2-5, with TRBD2 matching 10 bases. The ends lost 6 bases at V and 2 bases at J; junction bases unmatched: 9. In germline, CDR1 is LNHDA, CDR2 SQIVND (reference sequence). The CDR3 is 16 residues long. CDR3 loop: CASRGNLAGGQETQYF. In DNA, the CDR3 is TGTGCCAGTAGGGGAAATTTAGCGGGAGGACAAGAGACCCAGTACTTC.

CDR3 coding DNA: TGTGCCACCAGCGGGCAGAGCGGGTTCCTCCAAGAGACCCAGTACTTC. It codes for CATSGQSGFLQETQYF. This chain links TRBV15 with TRBJ2-5; TRBD2 is a possible D gene (6 bases). CDR3 length: 16 amino acids. V lost 5 bases and J 1 base, leaving 17 bases between the germline ends. Per germline, CDR1 LNHNV and CDR2 YYDKDF (reference sequence).

The chain employs TRBV5-1 and TRBJ2-5; D not certain. Germline-derived CDR1 and CDR2 are SGHRS and YFSETQ. The CDR3 contains 14 residues. The V end was cut by 4 bases, the J end by 2 bases, with 12 bases between. The CDR3 loop is CASSPGPFQETQYF. In DNA form, the CDR3 reads TGCGCCAGCAGCCCCGGGCCTTTTCAAGAGACCCAGTACTTC.